This T cell receptor (beta chain) was recorded in a study of cytomegalovirus exposure and HLA in healthy donors. Study-wide points: Accounts indicate the classifier identified cytomegalovirus status with strong specificity and sensitivity. Cytomegalovirus association was assigned to over 150 TCR beta chains.

As to this clone: No antigen is known for it.

Sequencing used immunoSEQ multiplex PCR; TCRdb keeps in-frame clones, though not all of them. Of some 98,000 clones in the sample, 87% are singletons; the top ten hold 3% to 4%. The receptor was isolated from a woman in her 30s in good health and CMV-seronegative. Source material: PBMCs.

CDR3 residues: CSVTGADEQYF. The CDR3 DNA reads as TGCAGCGTTACAGGGGCGGACGAGCAGTACTTC. This chain connects TRBV29-1 to TRBJ2-7, with 7 positions matching TRBD1. V shed 5 bases and J 5 bases; nucleotides not matched to a gene: 3. The CDR3 is 11 amino acids. The germline V gene has CDR1 SQVTM and CDR2 ANQGSEA.